This TCR beta chain came from a study of OX40 agonist ivuxolimab in advanced cancers. At the level of the study: Every 2 weeks, patients got intravenous ivuxolimab at one of six dose levels (0.01-10 mg/kg).

Notes on this clone: Antigen: not known.

Trimming took off 0 bases at V and 0 bases at J, with 7 bases between the two ends. Germline V gene lookup returns CDR1 SGHDT and CDR2 YYEEEE. This CDR3 has 14 residues. Notes on the study in general: Some nonresponders also had low normalized T-cell clonal expansion.

Sequencing used immunoSEQ multiplex PCR; TCRdb keeps in-frame clones, though not all of them. The table shows around 29,000 clones, with approximately 93% occurring only once. The TCR originated in an adult with an advanced solid tumor such as melanoma, head and neck, liver or kidney cancer. The specimen comprised CD4+ or CD8+ T cells sorted from blood, sampled in a trial of the OX40 agonist ivuxolimab. This chain links TRBV5-6 with TRBJ2-7; D gene uncertain. CDR3 nucleotides: TGTGCCAGCAGCTTGGGGTTGATCTCCTACGAGCAGTACTTC. Amino acid sequence: CASSLGLISYEQYF.